The subject of this entry is one T cell receptor beta chain. Its antigen is still unknown. This specimen comes from a study of blood T cells in healthy people across ages. Study results and limitations: Naive CD4+ cell counts and diversity both ran higher in long-lived than in aged donors. The percentage of naive T cells correlated strongly with TCR beta diversity.

Those donating, healthy Caucasian individuals from Russia, were aged roughly 6 to 90. The study isolated at least 7 million PBMCs from each sample. Then a second PCR, running roughly 7 to 11 cycles, was carried out with a sample-barcoded 5' primer and a J-beta primer mix. MiXCR, applied by TCRdb to the 5' RACE reads, yields one record per CDR3 protein. The sample has about 1.4 million distinct CDR3 sequences, 55% to 75% seen once; the top ten hold 6.5% to 8%. V dropped 1 base and J dropped 3; count of bases not matched to a gene: 6. The CDR3 has 16 residues. The chain has TRBV12-3 or TRBV12-4 and TRBJ2-5; 9 bases map to TRBD1. The clonotype originates from a young man in good health. The sample comprised blood. The CDR3 protein is CASSLGWTGDEETQYF. The CDR3 nucleotides read TGTGCCAGCAGTTTAGGGTGGACAGGGGATGAAGAGACCCAGTACTTC.